This T cell receptor (beta chain) is drawn from a study of blood T cell repertoires in COVID-19 (TCRdb year 2020). About the investigation overall: Samples from collaborators originated in the United States, Italy and Spain and spanned both the acute and convalescent phases of COVID-19. The material from the prospective study consisted of cDNA or gDNA derived from T cells, B-cell-depleted T cells, or PBMCs. Where available, HLA class I and class II types were obtained from metadata supplied by the sample provider rather than from assay-based typing. The sample metadata nearly always contained a de-identified subject ID, COVID-19 status, age in years and sex. The repertoires were released in a freely available public database intended as a resource for research on the immune response to SARS-CoV-2. The samples were drawn from the first 160 participants of the ongoing ImmuneRACE study and from over 950 subjects provided by 6 global collaborators. Deeply sampled blood TCRbeta repertoires from subjects exposed to, actively infected with, or recovered from COVID-19 were included in the dataset. Beyond this particular receptor, the publication reports: How much clinical and demographic metadata was included differed by source and by participant, and the metadata was provided uncurated.

One collaborating source in Seattle enrolled patients during active infection and followed them longitudinally through the course of disease. The collaborating institutions used their own protocols to collect whole blood in K2EDTA tubes. For TCRbeta analysis, collaborator samples were shipped as frozen whole blood, as isolated PBMCs, or as DNA extracted from either sample type. The immunoSEQ Assay, a bias-controlled multiplex PCR, was used to amplify TCRbeta CDR3 regions from genomic DNA. The source study handled its data this way. The number of nucleated cells in each sample was estimated by amplification of reference gene primers within the assay. To quantify the absolute abundance of each unique TCRbeta CDR3 rearrangement, sequence reads were collapsed and filtered. For each sample, productive Simpson clonality was calculated as the square root of Simpson's diversity index across productive rearrangements. As stored in TCRdb, this immuneACCESS dataset retains in-frame rearrangements with V and J assigned. A fraction of the clones does not appear; measured against another copy, unresolved V genes explain less than half of the discrepancy, and the remainder lacks a known reason. From that table come the V and J calls and clone size; the DNA was used to work out D and trimming. Recorded for this sample are about 430,000 clones; around nine tenths of them occurred a single time. The ten most abundant clones make up roughly 0.76% of the sample.

Concerning this clone: Which antigen it targets is not known. No clone much larger than this one lies a single base away; base qualities are absent.

Per the germline V gene (reference sequence), DFQATT is the CDR1 and SNEGSKA is the CDR2. V and J are truncated by 3 bases and 11 bases respectively, leaving an intervening sequence of 11 bases. The CDR3, cysteine through phenylalanine, is 11 amino acids long. The sequence is cut down to CDR3 DNA, 33 bases in frame from base 1. This clonotype was sampled from a man younger than 30 with COVID-19, enrolled during active disease. The material sequenced was peripheral blood. This chain is built from TRBV20-1 and TRBJ1-5; no D gene is confidently identified. The CDR3 here reads CSARSRESQHF. Read as DNA, the sequence is TGCAGTGCTAGGTCGAGGGAGTCCCAGCATTTT.